This T cell receptor beta chain originates from a study of cytomegalovirus exposure and HLA in healthy donors. Study-wide points: Segments of the TCR beta V type were, in most cases, productive about 90% or about 30% of the time in an earlier analysis.

J was trimmed by 6 bases and V by 2 bases; bases with no gene match: 6. CDR1 is MNHEY, CDR2 SVGAGI, per germline. CDR3 length: 14 residues. Of note for this clone: Its antigen remains unknown.

Primers included in the PCR were 60 Vbeta and 13 Jbeta primers. The protocol was immunoSEQ multiplex PCR, while the TCRdb copy is restricted to in-frame clones and leaves out a portion. The table records about 65,000 clones, around three quarters of them present only once. The genes are TRBV6-5 and TRBJ2-7, with 8 bases aligning to TRBD2. Sequencing was done on a sample of PBMCs. This receptor was obtained from a young woman in good health and CMV-seronegative. The CDR3 nucleotides are TGTGCCAGCAGTTACGGTCTAGCGGGTGGCGAGCAGTACTTC. Protein: CASSYGLAGGEQYF.